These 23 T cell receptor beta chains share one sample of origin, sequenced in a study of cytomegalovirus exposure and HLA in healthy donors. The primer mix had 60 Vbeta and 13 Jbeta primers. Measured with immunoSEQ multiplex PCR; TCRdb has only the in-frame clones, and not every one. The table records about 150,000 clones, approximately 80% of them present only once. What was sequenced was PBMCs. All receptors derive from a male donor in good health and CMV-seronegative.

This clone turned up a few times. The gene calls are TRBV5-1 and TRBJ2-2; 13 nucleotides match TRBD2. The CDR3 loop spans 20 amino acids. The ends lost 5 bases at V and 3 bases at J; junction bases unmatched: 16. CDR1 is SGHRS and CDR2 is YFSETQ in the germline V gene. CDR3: CASRGTPGLAGTRHTGELFF. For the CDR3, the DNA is TGCGCCAGCAGGGGCACTCCGGGACTAGCGGGAACTCGTCACACCGGGGAGCTGTTTTTT. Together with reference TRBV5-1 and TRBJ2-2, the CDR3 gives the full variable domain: KAGVTQTPRYLIKTRGQQVTLSCSPISGHRSVSWYQQTPGQGLQFLFEYFSETQRNKGNFPGRFSGRQFSNSRSEMNVSTLELGDSALYLCASRGTPGLAGTRHTGELFFGEGSRLTVL.

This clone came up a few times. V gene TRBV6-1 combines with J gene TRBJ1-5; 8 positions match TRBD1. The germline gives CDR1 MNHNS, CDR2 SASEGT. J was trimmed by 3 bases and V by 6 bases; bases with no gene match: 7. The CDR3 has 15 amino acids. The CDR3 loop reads CASRAGQGNNQPQHF. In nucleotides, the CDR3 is TGTGCCAGCAGAGCCGGACAGGGAAACAATCAGCCCCAGCATTTT.

The CDR3 sequence is CASRADRGPTGELFF. The CDR3 nucleotides are TGTGCCAGCAGGGCCGACAGGGGGCCCACCGGGGAGCTGTTTTTT. J is TRBJ2-2 and V is TRBV6-6; 10 bases line up with TRBD1. The V gene's germline CDR1 is MNHNY and CDR2 SVGAGI (reference sequence). The CDR3 sequence is 15 residues long. Germline trimming cut 6 bases from V and 4 bases from J; bases unmatched to any gene: 5.

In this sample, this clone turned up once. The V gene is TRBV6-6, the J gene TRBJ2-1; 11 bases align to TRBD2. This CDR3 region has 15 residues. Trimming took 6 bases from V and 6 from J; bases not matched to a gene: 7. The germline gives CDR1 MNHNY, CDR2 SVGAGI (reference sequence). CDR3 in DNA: TGTGCCAGCAGCCAACTAGCGGGAGCAGGCAATGAGCAGTTCTTC. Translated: CASSQLAGAGNEQFF.

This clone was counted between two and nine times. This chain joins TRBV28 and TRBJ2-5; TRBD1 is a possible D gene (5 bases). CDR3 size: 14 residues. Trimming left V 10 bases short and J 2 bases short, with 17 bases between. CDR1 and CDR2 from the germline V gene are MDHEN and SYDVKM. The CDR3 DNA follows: TGTGCCATCGAACCCCAGGGTTATCAAGAGACCCAGTACTTC. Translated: CAIEPQGYQETQYF.

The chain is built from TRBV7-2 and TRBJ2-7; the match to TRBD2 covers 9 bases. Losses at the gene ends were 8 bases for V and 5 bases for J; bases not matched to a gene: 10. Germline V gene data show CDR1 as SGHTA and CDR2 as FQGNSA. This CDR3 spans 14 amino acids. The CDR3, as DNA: TGTGCCAGCCGGACACTAGCGGGTGGGAACGAGCAGTACTTC. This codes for CASRTLAGGNEQYF.

CDR3: CASSGQGGSDTQYF. The CDR3 DNA reads TGTGCCAGCAGTGGACAGGGAGGATCAGATACGCAGTATTTT. The chain has TRBV28 and TRBJ2-3; 8 bases are shared with TRBD1. J was trimmed by 4 bases and V by 5 bases; bases with no gene match: 5. There are 14 residues in the CDR3. The germline V gene encodes CDR1 MDHEN and CDR2 SYDVKM.

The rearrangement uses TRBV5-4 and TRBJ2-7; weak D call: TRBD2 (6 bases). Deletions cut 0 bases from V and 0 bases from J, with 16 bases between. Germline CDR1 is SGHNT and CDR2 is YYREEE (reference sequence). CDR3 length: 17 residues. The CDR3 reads CASSLVLTPLASYEQYF. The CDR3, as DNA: TGTGCCAGCAGCTTGGTCCTCACACCACTAGCCTCCTACGAGCAGTACTTC.

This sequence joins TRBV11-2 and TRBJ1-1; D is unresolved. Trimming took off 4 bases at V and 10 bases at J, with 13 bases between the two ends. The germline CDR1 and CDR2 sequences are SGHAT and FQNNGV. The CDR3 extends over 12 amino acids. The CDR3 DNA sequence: TGTGCCAGCAGCTGGGCTGGCGGGCCAGCTTTCTTT. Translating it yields CASSWAGGPAFF.

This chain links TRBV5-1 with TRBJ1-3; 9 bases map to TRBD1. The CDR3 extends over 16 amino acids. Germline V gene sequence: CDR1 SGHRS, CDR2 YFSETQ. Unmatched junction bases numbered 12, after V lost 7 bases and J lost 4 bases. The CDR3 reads CASHPTGTGFGNTIYF. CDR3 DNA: TGCGCCAGCCACCCCACCGGGACAGGGTTCGGAAACACCATATATTTT.

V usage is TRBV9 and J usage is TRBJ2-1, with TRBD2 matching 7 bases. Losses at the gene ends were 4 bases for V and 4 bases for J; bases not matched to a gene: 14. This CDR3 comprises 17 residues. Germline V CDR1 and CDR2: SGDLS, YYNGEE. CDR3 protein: CASSNLGGTTGYNEQFF. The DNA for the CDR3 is TGTGCCAGCAGCAACTTGGGGGGGACTACCGGGTACAATGAGCAGTTCTTC.

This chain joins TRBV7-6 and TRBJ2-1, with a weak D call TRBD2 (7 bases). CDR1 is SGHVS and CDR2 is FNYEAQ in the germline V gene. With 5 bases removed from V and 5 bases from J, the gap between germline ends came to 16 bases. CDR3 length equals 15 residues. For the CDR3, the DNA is TGTGCCAGCAGCCCCGTAAGGGGGGGGCACAATGAGCAGTTCTTC. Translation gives CASSPVRGGHNEQFF.

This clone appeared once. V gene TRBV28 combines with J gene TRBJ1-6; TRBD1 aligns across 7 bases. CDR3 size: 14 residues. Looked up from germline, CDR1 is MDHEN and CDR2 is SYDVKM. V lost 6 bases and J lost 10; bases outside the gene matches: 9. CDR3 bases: TGTGCCAGCAGAGCCGGGACAGCGGCCTCACCCCTCCACTTT. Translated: CASRAGTAASPLHF.

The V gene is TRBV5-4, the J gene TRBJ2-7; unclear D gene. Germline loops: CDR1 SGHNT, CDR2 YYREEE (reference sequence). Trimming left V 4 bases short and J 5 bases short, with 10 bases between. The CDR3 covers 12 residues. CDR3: CASSPTADEQYF. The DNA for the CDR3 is TGTGCCAGCAGCCCGACGGCGGACGAGCAGTACTTC. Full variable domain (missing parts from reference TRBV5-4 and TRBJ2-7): ETGVTQSPTHLIKTRGQQVTLRCSSQSGHNTVSWYQQALGQGPQFIFQYYREEENGRGNFPPRFSGLQFPNYSSELNVNALELDDSALYLCASSPTADEQYFGPGTRLTVT.

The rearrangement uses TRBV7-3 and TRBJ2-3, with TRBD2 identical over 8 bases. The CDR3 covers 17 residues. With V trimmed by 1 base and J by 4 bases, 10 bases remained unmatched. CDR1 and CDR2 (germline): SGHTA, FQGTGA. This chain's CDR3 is CASSLRGVAGRSDTQYF. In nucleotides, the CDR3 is TGTGCCAGCAGCTTAAGGGGCGTAGCGGGACGGTCAGATACGCAGTATTTT.

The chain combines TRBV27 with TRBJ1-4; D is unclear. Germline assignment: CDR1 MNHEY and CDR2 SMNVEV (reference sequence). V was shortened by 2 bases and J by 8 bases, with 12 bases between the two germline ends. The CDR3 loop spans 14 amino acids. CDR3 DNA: TGTGCCAGCAGTTTAGCCGGGTACGGAGAAAAACTGTTTTTT. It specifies CASSLAGYGEKLFF.

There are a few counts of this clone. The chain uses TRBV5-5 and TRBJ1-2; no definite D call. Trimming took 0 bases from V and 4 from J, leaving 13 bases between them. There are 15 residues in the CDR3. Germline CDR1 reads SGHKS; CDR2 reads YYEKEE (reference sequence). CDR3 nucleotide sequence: TGTGCCAGCAGCTTGGTTCGCAGCCCTAGCTATGGCTACACCTTC. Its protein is CASSLVRSPSYGYTF.

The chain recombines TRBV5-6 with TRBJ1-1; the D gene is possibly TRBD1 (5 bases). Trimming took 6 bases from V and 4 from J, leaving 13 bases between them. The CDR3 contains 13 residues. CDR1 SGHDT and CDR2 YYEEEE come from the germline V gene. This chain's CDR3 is CASTRTGTTEAFF. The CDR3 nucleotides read TGTGCCAGCACCCGAACAGGTACCACTGAAGCTTTCTTT.

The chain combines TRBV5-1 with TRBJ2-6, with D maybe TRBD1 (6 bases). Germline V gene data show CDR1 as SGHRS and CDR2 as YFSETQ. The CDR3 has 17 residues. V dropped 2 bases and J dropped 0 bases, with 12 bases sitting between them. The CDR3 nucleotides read TGCGCCAGCAGCTTCGGGACACTTTCCTCTGGGGCCAACGTCCTGACTTTC. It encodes CASSFGTLSSGANVLTF.

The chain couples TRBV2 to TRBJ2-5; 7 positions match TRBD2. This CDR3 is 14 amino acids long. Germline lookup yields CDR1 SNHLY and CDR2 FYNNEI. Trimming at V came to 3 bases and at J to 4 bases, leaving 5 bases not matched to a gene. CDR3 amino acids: CASSEEGRGETQYF. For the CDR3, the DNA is TGTGCCAGCAGTGAGGAGGGGAGGGGAGAGACCCAGTACTTC.

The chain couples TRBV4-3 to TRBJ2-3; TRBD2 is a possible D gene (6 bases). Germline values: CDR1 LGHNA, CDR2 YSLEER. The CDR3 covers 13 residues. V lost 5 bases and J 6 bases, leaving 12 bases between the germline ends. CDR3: CASSFRLEDTQYF. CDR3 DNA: TGCGCCAGCAGCTTCCGACTAGAGGATACGCAGTATTTT.

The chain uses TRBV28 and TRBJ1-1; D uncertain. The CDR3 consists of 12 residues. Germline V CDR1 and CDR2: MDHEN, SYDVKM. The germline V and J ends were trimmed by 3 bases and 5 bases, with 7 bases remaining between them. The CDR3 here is CASSFRGTEAFF. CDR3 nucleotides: TGTGCCAGCAGTTTCCGAGGGACTGAAGCTTTCTTT.

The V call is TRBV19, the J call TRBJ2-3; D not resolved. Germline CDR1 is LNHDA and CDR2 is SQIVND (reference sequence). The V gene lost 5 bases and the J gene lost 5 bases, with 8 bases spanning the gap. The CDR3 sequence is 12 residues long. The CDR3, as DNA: TGTGCCAGTAGTTCCCTGTTAGATACGCAGTATTTT. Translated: CASSSLLDTQYF.